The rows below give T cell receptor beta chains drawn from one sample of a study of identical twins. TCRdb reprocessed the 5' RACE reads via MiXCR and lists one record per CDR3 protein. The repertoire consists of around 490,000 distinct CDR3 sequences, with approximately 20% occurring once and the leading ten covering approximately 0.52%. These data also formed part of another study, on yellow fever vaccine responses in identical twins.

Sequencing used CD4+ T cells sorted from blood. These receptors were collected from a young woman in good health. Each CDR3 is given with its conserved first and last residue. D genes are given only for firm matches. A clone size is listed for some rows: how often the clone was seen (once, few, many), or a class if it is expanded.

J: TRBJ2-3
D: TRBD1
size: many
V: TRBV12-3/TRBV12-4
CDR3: CASTPDRDFTDTQYF
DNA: TGTGCCAGCACCCCGGACAGGGATTTCACAGATACGCAGTATTTT

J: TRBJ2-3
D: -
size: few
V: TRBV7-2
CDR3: CASSFGRSTDTQYF
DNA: TGTGCCAGCAGCTTCGGCAGGAGCACAGATACGCAGTATTTT

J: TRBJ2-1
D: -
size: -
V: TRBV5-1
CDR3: CASSRDLTGNEQFF
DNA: TGCGCCAGCAGTCGGGACCTAACGGGCAATGAGCAGTTCTTC

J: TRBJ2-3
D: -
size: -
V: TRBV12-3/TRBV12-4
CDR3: CASRTQGSDTQYF
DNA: TGTGCCAGCAGAACACAGGGTTCAGATACGCAGTATTTT

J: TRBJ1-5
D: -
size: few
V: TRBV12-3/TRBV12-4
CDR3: CASSLSGSSGQPQHF
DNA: TGTGCCAGCAGCCTCTCAGGGTCGTCCGGTCAGCCCCAGCATTTT

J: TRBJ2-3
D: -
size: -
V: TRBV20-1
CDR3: CSARDPTRGQYF
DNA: TGCAGTGCTAGAGATCCGACCCGCGGGCAGTATTTT

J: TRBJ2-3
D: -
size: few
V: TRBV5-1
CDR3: CASSLLQWGTDTQYF
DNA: TGCGCCAGCAGCTTGCTCCAGTGGGGCACAGATACGCAGTATTTT

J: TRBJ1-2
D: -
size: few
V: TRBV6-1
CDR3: CASSELEGVGYTF
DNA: TGTGCCAGCAGTGAATTGGAGGGGGTTGGCTACACCTTC

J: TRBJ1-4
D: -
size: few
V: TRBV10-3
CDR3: CAISARQMNEKLFF
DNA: TGTGCCATCAGTGCGAGACAGATGAATGAAAAACTGTTTTTT

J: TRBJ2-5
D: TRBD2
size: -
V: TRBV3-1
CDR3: CASSQGYSGGRQETQYF
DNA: TGTGCCAGCAGCCAAGGTTATAGCGGGGGGCGTCAAGAGACCCAGTACTTC

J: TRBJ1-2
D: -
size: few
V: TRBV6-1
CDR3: CASSRQAANYGYTF
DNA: TGTGCCAGCAGTAGACAGGCAGCTAACTATGGCTACACCTTC

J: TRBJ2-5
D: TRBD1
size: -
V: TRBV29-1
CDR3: CSGGQVQETQYF
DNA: TGCAGCGGGGGACAGGTCCAAGAGACCCAGTACTTC

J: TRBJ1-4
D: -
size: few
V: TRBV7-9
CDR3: CASSRTGNGEKLFF
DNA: TGTGCCAGCAGCCGTACAGGGAACGGTGAAAAACTGTTTTTT

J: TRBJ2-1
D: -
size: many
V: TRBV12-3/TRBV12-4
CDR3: CASSLRGGEQFF
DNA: TGTGCCAGCAGCCTCCGGGGAGGAGAGCAGTTCTTC

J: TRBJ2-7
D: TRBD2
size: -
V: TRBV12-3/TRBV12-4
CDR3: CASSRAGGPPYEQYF
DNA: TGTGCCAGCAGTCGAGCGGGAGGGCCACCCTACGAGCAGTACTTC

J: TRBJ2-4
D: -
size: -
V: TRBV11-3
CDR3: CASSLNGKNIQYF
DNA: TGTGCCAGCAGCTTAAACGGCAAAAACATTCAGTACTTC

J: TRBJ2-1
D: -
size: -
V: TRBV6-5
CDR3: CASSCSRVYNEQFF
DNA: TGTGCCAGCAGTTGCAGTCGGGTCTACAATGAGCAGTTCTTC

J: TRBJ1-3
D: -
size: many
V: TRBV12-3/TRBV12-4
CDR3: CASSSRQVFSGNTIYF
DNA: TGTGCCAGCAGTTCCCGACAGGTTTTCTCTGGAAACACCATATATTTT

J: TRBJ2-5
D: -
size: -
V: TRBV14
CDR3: CASSPTVGWRAQETQYF
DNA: TGTGCCAGCAGCCCGACGGTCGGCTGGCGGGCCCAAGAGACCCAGTACTTC

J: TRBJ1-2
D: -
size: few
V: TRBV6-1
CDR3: CASRTGTSRDYGYTF
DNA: TGTGCCAGCAGAACAGGAACCTCCAGGGACTATGGCTACACCTTC

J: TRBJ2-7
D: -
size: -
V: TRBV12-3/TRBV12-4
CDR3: CASSRWEYEQYF
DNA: TGTGCCAGCAGTCGCTGGGAGTACGAGCAGTACTTC

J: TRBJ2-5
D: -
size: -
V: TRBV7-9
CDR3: CASSLASAQETQYF
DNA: TGTGCCAGCAGCTTAGCGTCGGCTCAAGAGACCCAGTACTTC

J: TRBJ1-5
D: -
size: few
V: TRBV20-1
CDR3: CSASAGSNQPQHF
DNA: TGCAGTGCGTCCGCAGGTAGCAATCAGCCCCAGCATTTT

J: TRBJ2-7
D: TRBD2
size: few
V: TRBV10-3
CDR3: CAISATGGNANEQYF
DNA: TGTGCCATCAGTGCAACGGGAGGGAACGCGAACGAGCAGTACTTC

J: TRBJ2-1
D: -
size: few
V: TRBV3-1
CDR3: CASSQRERQEQYNEQFF
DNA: TGTGCCAGCAGCCAACGCGAGCGCCAAGAACAGTACAATGAGCAGTTCTTC

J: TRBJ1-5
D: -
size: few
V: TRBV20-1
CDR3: CSARDEQISNQPQHF
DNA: TGCAGTGCTAGAGATGAGCAGATTAGCAATCAGCCCCAGCATTTT

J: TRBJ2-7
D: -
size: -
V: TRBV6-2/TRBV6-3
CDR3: CASSYGGVGIYEQYF
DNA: TGTGCCAGCAGTTATGGAGGAGTTGGGATCTACGAGCAGTACTTC

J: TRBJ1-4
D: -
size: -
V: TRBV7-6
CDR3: CASSLAGGEGEKLFF
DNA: TGTGCCAGCAGCTTAGCTGGGGGCGAGGGTGAAAAACTGTTTTTT

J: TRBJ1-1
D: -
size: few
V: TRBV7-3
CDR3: CASSPLGPVNTEAFF
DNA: TGTGCCAGCAGCCCCCTGGGACCGGTGAACACTGAAGCTTTCTTT

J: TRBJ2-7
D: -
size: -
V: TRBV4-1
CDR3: CASSQGMLARYEQYF
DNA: TGCGCCAGCAGCCAAGGGATGCTAGCGCGCTACGAGCAGTACTTC

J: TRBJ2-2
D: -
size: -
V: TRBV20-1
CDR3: CSARDYRGTGELFF
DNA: TGCAGTGCTAGAGATTACCGGGGCACCGGGGAGCTGTTTTTT

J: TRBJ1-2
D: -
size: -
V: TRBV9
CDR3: CASSVGQDLNYGYTF
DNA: TGTGCCAGCAGCGTAGGGCAGGACCTTAACTATGGCTACACCTTC

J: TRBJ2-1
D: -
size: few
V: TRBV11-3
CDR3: CASLDTNEQFF
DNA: TGTGCCAGCCTCGATACAAATGAGCAGTTCTTC

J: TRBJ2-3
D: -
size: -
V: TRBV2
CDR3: CASNTDLTDTQYF
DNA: TGTGCCAGCAACACGGACCTCACAGATACGCAGTATTTT

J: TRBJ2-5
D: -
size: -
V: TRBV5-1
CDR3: CASSRGDTQETQYF
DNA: TGCGCCAGCAGCCGCGGGGATACTCAAGAGACCCAGTACTTC

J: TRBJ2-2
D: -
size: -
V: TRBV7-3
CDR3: CASSLRTLGATGELFF
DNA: TGTGCCAGCAGCTTAAGGACCCTGGGGGCCACCGGGGAGCTGTTTTTT

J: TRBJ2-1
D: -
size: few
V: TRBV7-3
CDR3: CASSRVYSSYNEQFF
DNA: TGTGCCAGCAGTCGGGTGTACAGCTCCTACAATGAGCAGTTCTTC

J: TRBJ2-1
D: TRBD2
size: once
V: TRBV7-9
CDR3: CASSLPFRLAVHNEQFF
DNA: TGTGCCAGCAGCTTACCCTTCAGACTAGCGGTACACAATGAGCAGTTCTTC

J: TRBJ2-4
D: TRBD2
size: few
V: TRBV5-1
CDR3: CASSRETGTSGMGNIQYF
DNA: TGCGCCAGCAGCCGTGAAACAGGGACTAGCGGGATGGGAAACATTCAGTACTTC

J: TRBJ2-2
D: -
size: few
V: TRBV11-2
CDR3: CASSSRGARGTGELFF
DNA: TGTGCCAGCAGCTCACGGGGGGCCCGAGGCACCGGGGAGCTGTTTTTT

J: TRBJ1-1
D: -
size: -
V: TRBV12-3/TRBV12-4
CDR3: CASSLGGQDTEAFF
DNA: TGTGCCAGCAGTTTAGGGGGTCAGGACACTGAAGCTTTCTTT

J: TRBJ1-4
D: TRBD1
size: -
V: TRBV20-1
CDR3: CSAKGQTTNEKLFF
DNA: TGCAGTGCTAAGGGACAGACAACTAATGAAAAACTGTTTTTT

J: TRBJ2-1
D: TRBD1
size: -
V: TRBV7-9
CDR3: CASSVDRRTQEQFF
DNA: TGTGCCAGCAGCGTGGACAGGAGGACGCAAGAGCAGTTCTTC

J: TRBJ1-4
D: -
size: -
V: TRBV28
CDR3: CASSPANLPFSGLFF
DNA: TGTGCCAGCAGCCCCGCCAATTTACCCTTCAGCGGACTGTTTTTT

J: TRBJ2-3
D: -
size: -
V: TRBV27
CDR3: CATESAGDTQYF
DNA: TGTGCCACCGAATCAGCAGGGGATACGCAGTATTTT

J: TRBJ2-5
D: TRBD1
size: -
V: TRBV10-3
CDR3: CAISIRTGVQETQYF
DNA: TGTGCCATCAGTATAAGGACAGGGGTTCAAGAGACCCAGTACTTC

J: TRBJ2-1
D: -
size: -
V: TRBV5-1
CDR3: CASSLALQKYNEQFF
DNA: TGCGCCAGCAGCTTGGCCCTACAGAAATACAATGAGCAGTTCTTC

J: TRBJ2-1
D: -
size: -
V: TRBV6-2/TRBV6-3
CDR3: CASSHYSINEQFF
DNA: TGTGCCAGCAGCCACTATTCGATCAATGAGCAGTTCTTC

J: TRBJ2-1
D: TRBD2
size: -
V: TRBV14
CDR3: CASSQASGRGHNEQFF
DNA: TGTGCCAGCAGCCAGGCAAGCGGGAGAGGTCACAATGAGCAGTTCTTC

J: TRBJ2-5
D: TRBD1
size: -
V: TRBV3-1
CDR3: CASSRRTGTGGETQYF
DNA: TGTGCCAGCAGCCGTAGAACCGGGACAGGGGGAGAGACCCAGTACTTC

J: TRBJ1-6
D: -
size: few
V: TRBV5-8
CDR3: CASSLITANSPLHF
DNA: TGTGCCAGCAGCTTGATCACGGCTAATTCACCCCTCCACTTT

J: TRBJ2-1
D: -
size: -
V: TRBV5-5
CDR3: CASRWWQMNEQFF
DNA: TGTGCCAGCAGGTGGTGGCAAATGAATGAGCAGTTCTTC

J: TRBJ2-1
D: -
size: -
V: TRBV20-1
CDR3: CSASPAANHYNEQFF
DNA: TGCAGTGCTAGTCCAGCGGCTAACCACTACAATGAGCAGTTCTTC

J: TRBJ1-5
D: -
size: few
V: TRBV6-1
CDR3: CASSEQERGNQPQHF
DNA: TGTGCCAGCAGTGAACAGGAGAGGGGCAATCAGCCCCAGCATTTT

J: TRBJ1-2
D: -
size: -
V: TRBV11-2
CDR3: CASSLELRGAPLYGYTF
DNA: TGTGCCAGCAGCTTAGAATTAAGGGGCGCGCCCCTTTATGGCTACACCTTC

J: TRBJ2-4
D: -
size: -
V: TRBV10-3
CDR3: CAISVSSPGLNIQYF
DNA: TGTGCCATCAGTGTATCAAGCCCAGGACTAAACATTCAGTACTTC

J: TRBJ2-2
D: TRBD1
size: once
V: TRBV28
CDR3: CASSSDRGSRTGELFF
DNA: TGTGCCAGCAGTTCCGACAGGGGGTCGAGAACCGGGGAGCTGTTTTTT

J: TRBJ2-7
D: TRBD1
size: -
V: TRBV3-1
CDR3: CASSPRDRSYEQYF
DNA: TGTGCCAGCAGCCCCCGGGACAGGTCCTACGAGCAGTACTTC

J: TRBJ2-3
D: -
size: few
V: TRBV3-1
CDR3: CASSHTGRVDTQYF
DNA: TGTGCCAGCAGCCATACCGGGAGAGTCGATACGCAGTATTTT

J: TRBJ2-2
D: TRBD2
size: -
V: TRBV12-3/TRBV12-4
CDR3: CASSLVIAGGPNTGELFF
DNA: TGTGCCAGCAGTTTAGTTATAGCGGGAGGGCCGAATACCGGGGAGCTGTTTTTT